The T cell receptor (beta chain) under discussion was sequenced for a study of vaccination effects on CD4 cells after COVID-19. Findings and limits, study-wide: Nearly all vaccine-induced clones in healthy recipients recognized only SARS-CoV-2.

CDR1 and CDR2 (germline): SGHRS, YFSETQ. CDR3 length: 16 residues. V was clipped by 6 bases and J by 2 bases, with 18 bases between them. Regarding this clone: Antigen unknown.

Clones were sequenced by immunoSEQ multiplex PCR, and TCRdb holds only the in-frame ones, with some missing. The top ten clones hold 2.5% to 3.5% of a sample with 50,000 to 75,000 clones, 60% to 85% of them seen once. When nine to ten days of culture had elapsed, CD4+ T cells were isolated. The origin of this receptor is a human donor who received a COVID-19 vaccine. Here the sequenced sample was CD4+ T cells from PBMCs cultured without peptide, taken before COVID-19 vaccination. J is TRBJ2-1 and V is TRBV5-1, with D unclear. The CDR3 spells CASKPLTDTPYNEQFF. CDR3 DNA sequence: TGCGCCAGCAAACCTTTGACGGATACACCCTACAATGAGCAGTTCTTC.